The clone carrying this TCR beta chain was counted at least ten times. As for time point: newly diagnosed GD, antithyroid drugs for less than 3 months. Extracted PBMC RNA gave rise to the TCR library. CDR3-region Arm-PCR and iRepertoire HTBI primers produced the TCR beta libraries. TCRdb re-called the multiplex PCR reads with MiXCR, one entry per CDR3 protein. Among hundreds of thousands of distinct CDR3 sequences listed, roughly 17% were seen once. This CDR3 comprises 14 residues. Trimming stripped 0 bases from V and 6 bases from J, with 12 bases between. Looked up from germline, CDR1 is SGHRS and CDR2 is YFSETQ. These data belong to a study of regulatory T cells in long-lasting Graves disease. The data also belong to a second study, concerning T cells in Graves' hyperthyroidism and ophthalmopathy.

This receptor was obtained from a woman under 40 with Graves disease. The chain combines TRBV5-1 with TRBJ1-2; no firm D call. This material consisted of peripheral blood mononuclear cells (PBMCs), taken at new diagnosis, from a patient treated with antithyroid drugs. The CDR3 DNA sequence: TGCGCCAGCAGCTTGGGACCTCCTAGGCATGGCTACACCTTC. Amino acid sequence: CASSLGPPRHGYTF.